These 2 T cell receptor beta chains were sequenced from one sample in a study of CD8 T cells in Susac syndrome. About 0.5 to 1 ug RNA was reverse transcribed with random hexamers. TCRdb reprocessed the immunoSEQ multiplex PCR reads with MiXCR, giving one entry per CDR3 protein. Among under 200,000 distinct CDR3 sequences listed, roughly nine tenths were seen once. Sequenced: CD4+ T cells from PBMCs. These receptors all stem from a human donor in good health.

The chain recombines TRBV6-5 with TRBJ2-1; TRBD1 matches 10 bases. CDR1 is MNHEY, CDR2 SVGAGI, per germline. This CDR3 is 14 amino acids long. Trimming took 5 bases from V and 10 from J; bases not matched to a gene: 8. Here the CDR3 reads CASSPGTGDREQFF. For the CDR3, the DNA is TGTGCCAGCAGTCCCGGGACAGGGGATCGCGAGCAGTTCTTC.

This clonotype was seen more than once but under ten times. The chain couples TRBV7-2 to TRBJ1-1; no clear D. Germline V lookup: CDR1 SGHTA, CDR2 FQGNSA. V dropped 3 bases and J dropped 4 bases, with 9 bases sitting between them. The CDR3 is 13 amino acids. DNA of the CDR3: TGTGCCAGCAGCTTGACCGACGGCACTGAAGCTTTCTTT. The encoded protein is CASSLTDGTEAFF.